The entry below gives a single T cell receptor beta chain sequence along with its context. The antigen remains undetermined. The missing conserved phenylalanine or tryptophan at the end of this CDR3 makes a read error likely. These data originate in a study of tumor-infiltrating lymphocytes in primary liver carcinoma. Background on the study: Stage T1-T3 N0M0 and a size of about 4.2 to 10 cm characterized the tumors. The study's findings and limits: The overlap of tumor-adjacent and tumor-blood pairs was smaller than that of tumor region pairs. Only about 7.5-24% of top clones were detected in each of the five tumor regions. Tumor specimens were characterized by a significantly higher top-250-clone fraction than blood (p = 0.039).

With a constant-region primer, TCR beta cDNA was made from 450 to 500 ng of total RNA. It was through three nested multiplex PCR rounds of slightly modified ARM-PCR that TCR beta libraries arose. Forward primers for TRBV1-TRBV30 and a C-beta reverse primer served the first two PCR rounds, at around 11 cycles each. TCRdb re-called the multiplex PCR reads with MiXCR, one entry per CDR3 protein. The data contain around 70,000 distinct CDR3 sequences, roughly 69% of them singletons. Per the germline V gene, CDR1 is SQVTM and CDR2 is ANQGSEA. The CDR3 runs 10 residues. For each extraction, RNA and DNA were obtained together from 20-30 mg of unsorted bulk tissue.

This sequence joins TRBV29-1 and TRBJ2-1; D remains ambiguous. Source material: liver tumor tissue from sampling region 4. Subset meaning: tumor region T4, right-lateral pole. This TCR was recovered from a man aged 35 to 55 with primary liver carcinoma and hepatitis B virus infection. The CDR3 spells CRVAPNEQFV. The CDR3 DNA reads TGCAGGGTTGCCCCAAATGAGCAGTTCGTC.